This T cell receptor (beta chain) derives from a study of regulatory T cells in long-lasting Graves disease. The V end was cut by 3 bases, the J end by 6 bases, with 15 bases between. The CDR3 consists of 14 residues. Per the germline V gene, CDR1 is SGHRS and CDR2 is YFSETQ. In regard to this clonotype: Antigen: not known.

Indicated time point: newly diagnosed GD, antithyroid drugs for less than 3 months. The TCR library was made from RNA that had been extracted from PBMCs in TRIzol. General observations from the study: Compared with new cases, persistent Graves' patients showed reduced TCR diversity.

Arm-PCR with iRepertoire HTBI primers amplified the CDR3 regions for these TCR beta libraries. From the multiplex PCR reads, TCRdb called clonotypes with MiXCR, one entry per CDR3 protein. Here the sample spans about 440,000 distinct CDR3 sequences, about 15% being singletons. The same sample was also used in a study of T cells in Graves' hyperthyroidism and ophthalmopathy. This second report adds: Patients counted as stable if ophthalmopathy did not develop within 18 months. The primer set for the first-round RT-PCR of the TCR CDR3 was HTBI. Ophthalmopathy was told apart from stable hyperthyroidism by a 13 V-J model.

The receptor comes from a woman aged 18-29 years with Graves disease. This specimen was peripheral blood mononuclear cells (PBMCs), taken at new diagnosis, from a patient treated with antithyroid drugs. The V gene is TRBV5-1, the J gene TRBJ1-1; D is unclear. CDR3: CASSSGRVSAEAFF. Written as DNA, the CDR3 is TGCGCCAGCAGCTCCGGACGGGTTTCAGCTGAAGCTTTCTTT.